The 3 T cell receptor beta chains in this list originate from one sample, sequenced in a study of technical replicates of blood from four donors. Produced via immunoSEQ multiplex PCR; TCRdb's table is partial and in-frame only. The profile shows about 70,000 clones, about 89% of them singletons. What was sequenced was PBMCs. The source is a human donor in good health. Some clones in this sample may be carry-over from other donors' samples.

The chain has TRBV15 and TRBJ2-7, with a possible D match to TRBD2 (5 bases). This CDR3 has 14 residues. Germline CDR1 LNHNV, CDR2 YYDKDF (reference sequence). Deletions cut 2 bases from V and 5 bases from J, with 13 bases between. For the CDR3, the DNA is TGTGCCACCAGCAGATCACGGGAAATCGACGAGCAGTACTTC. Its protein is CATSRSREIDEQYF.

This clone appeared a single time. The CDR3 loop reads CASRTIVGDNEQFF. The CDR3 DNA reads TGCGCCAGCAGAACCATCGTAGGGGACAATGAGCAGTTCTTC. The chain joins TRBV5-1 to TRBJ2-1; a possible D gene is TRBD1 (5 bases). There are 14 residues in the CDR3. The germline V gene has CDR1 SGHRS and CDR2 YFSETQ. V was trimmed by 5 bases and J by 5 bases, leaving 14 bases between them.

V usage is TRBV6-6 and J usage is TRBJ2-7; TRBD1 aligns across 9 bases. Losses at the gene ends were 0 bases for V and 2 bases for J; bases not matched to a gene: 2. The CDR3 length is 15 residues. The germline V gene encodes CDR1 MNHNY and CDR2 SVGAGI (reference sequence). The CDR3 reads CASSYSGQGAYEQYF. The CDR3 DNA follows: TGTGCCAGCAGTTACTCGGGACAGGGAGCCTACGAGCAGTACTTC.